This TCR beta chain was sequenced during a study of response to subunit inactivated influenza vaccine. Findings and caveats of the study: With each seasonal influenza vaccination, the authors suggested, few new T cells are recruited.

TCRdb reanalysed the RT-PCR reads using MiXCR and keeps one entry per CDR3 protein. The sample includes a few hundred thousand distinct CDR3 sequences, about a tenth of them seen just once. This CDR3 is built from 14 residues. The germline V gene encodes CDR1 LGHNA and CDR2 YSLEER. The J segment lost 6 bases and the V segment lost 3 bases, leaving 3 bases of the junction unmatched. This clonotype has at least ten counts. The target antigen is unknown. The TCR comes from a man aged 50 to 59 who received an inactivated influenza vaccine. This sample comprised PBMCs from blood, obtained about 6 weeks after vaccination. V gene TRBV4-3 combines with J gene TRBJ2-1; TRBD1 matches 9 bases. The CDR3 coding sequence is TGCGCCAGCAGCCAGATGACAGGGGGCAATGAGCAGTTCTTC. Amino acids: CASSQMTGGNEQFF.